A selection of T cell receptor beta chains follows, all from one sample in a study of neurological immune-mediated disorders. From the 5' RACE reads, TCRdb called clonotypes with MiXCR, one entry per CDR3 protein. The sample has about 46,000 distinct CDR3 sequences, roughly 4.1% seen once. Sequenced material: PBMCs. The source is a woman in her sixties with multiple sclerosis. The CDR3 runs from the conserved cysteine through the conserved F or W. The D gene is left open where the match is weak. Clone sizes are given selectively: once, few, many, or a class where the clone is expanded.

TRBV5-1	.	.	TRBJ2-2	13	TGCGCCAGCCTCAATTTGGGCACCGGGGAGCTGTTTTTT	CASLNLGTGELFF
TRBV4-1	.	TRBD2	TRBJ2-1	16	TGCGCCAGCAGCCAGGTAGCGGGGGGCGGTGTGGATGAGCAGTTCTTC	CASSQVAGGGVDEQFF
TRBV20-1	many	.	TRBJ2-1	14	TGCAGTGCTAGACAGGGTTCAGCCTACAATGAGCAGTTCTTC	CSARQGSAYNEQFF
TRBV28	many	TRBD2	TRBJ2-5	14	TGTGCCAGCGGGGGCCTAGCGGGGATGAAGACCCAGTACTTC	CASGGLAGMKTQYF
TRBV3-1	many	.	TRBJ2-1	15	TGTGCCAGCAGCCAAGGGTTAGATTCCTACAATGAGCAGTTCTTC	CASSQGLDSYNEQFF
TRBV7-2	many	.	TRBJ2-1	13	TGTGCCAGCAGCCCCACTTTAGGGGATGAGCAGTTCTTC	CASSPTLGDEQFF
TRBV7-2	many	.	TRBJ2-1	13	TGTGCCAGCAGCTTAGATCGGTACAATGAGCAGTTCTTC	CASSLDRYNEQFF
TRBV12-3/TRBV12-4	few	.	TRBJ2-3	16	TGTGCCAGCAGTTTAGGCAGGGCCTCTGGCACAGATACGCAGTATTTT	CASSLGRASGTDTQYF
TRBV12-3/TRBV12-4	few	.	TRBJ1-5	12	TGTGCCAGCAGTGAGAGGAGGCAGCCCCAGAATTTT	CASSERRQPQNF
TRBV5-1	many	TRBD1	TRBJ1-6	16	TGCGCCAGCAGCAGCTCTACAGGGGGCGGCACGTCACCCCTCCACTTT	CASSSSTGGGTSPLHF
TRBV7-7	many	TRBD2	TRBJ2-1	14	TGTGCCAGCAGCGCGGAGGCGGGAGGGGATGAGCAGTTCTTC	CASSAEAGGDEQFF
TRBV10-3	many	.	TRBJ2-3	14	TGTGCCATCAGTGAGGGGGGGAGCACAGATACGCAGTATTTT	CAISEGGSTDTQYF
TRBV2	many	TRBD1	TRBJ1-1	14	TGTGCCAGCAGTTCACAGGGGAGGGGAACTGAAGCTTTCTTT	CASSSQGRGTEAFF
TRBV18	many	.	TRBJ2-1	14	TGTGCCAGCTCACCAGGGACCCACAGCAATGAGCAGTTCTTC	CASSPGTHSNEQFF
TRBV29-1	many	TRBD1	TRBJ1-4	14	TGCAGCGTCGGGACAGGGGGCACGAGTGAAAAACTGTTTTTT	CSVGTGGTSEKLFF
TRBV20-1	few	.	TRBJ2-1	16	TGCAGTGCCCTGGTCAGGGAGGGGGGTTCCTACAATGAGCAGTTCTTC	CSALVREGGSYNEQFF
TRBV5-1	many	TRBD2	TRBJ2-1	16	TGCGCCAGCAGCTTGACCCTAGCGGGGCCGAGCAATGAGCAGTTCTTC	CASSLTLAGPSNEQFF
TRBV14	.	.	TRBJ1-1	14	TGTGCCAGCAGCCAACCGGTGGTGAACACTGAAGCTTTCTTT	CASSQPVVNTEAFF
TRBV7-2	few	TRBD2	TRBJ2-4	18	TGTGCCAGCAGCTGGACTAGCGGGAGTATAGAAGCCAAAAACATTCAGTACTTC	CASSWTSGSIEAKNIQYF
TRBV20-1	many	TRBD2	TRBJ2-1	14	TGCAGTGCTAGAAGCCCCGGGAGGGCCAGTGAGCAGTTCTTC	CSARSPGRASEQFF
TRBV3-1	many	.	TRBJ1-1	13	TGTGCCAGCAGCATAAACAGGAACACTGAAGCTTTCTTT	CASSINRNTEAFF
TRBV7-8	many	TRBD1	TRBJ2-5	16	TGTGCCAGCAGCCATCCGACAGGGGGTTCACAAGAGACCCAGTACTTC	CASSHPTGGSQETQYF
TRBV5-5	.	.	TRBJ2-1	13	TGTGCCAGCAGTTACGAAACCATCAATGAGCAGTTCTTC	CASSYETINEQFF
TRBV20-1	many	.	TRBJ2-2	15	TGCAGTGCTAGAGGCGCCGCCCTACAAACCGGGGAGCTGTTTTTT	CSARGAALQTGELFF
TRBV3-1	few	TRBD2	TRBJ2-1	15	TGTGCCAGCAGCCAAGATGTTAGCGGGGGCAATGAGCAGTTCTTC	CASSQDVSGGNEQFF
TRBV11-1	.	.	TRBJ2-2	15	TGTGCCAGCAGCTTACCCGGTCTTAACACCGGGGAGCTGTTTTTT	CASSLPGLNTGELFF
TRBV20-1	many	.	TRBJ1-2	12	TGCAGTGCGGCAAGGGACAACTATGGCTACACCTTC	CSAARDNYGYTF
TRBV4-3	many	.	TRBJ1-6	15	TGCGCCAGCAGCCAAGATTGGCAGGCTAATTCACCCCTCAACTTT	CASSQDWQANSPLNF
TRBV29-1	many	.	TRBJ2-3	12	TGCAGCGTTGACGGATCCACAGATACGCAGTATTTT	CSVDGSTDTQYF
TRBV29-1	many	.	TRBJ2-5	10	TGCAGCGCTGCTCTCGAGACCCAGTACTTC	CSAALETQYF
TRBV4-2	many	TRBD1	TRBJ2-5	16	TGTGCCAGCAGCCAGCGAGCCGGGACAGGGGGGGAGACCCAGTACTTC	CASSQRAGTGGETQYF
TRBV7-9	once	.	TRBJ1-6	13	TGTGCCAGCAGCTTGGACCTTAATTCACCCCTCCACTTT	CASSLDLNSPLHF
TRBV7-3	many	TRBD2	TRBJ2-1	15	TGTGCCAGCAGCTTTAGTAGCGGGGGGGCCTTGGAGCAGTTCTTC	CASSFSSGGALEQFF
TRBV20-1	few	.	TRBJ1-4	16	TGCAGTGCTAGGAGGGACACCACTGCAACTAATGAAAAACTGTTTTTT	CSARRDTTATNEKLFF
TRBV9	few	.	TRBJ2-3	14	TGTGCCAGCAGCGTAGCTCCCCCCGGGGATACGCAGTATTTT	CASSVAPPGDTQYF
TRBV5-1	.	TRBD1	TRBJ1-1	15	TGCGCCTGCAGCTTGGCCGCAGGGGGCTTCACTGAAGCTTTCTTT	CACSLAAGGFTEAFF
TRBV7-2	few	.	TRBJ2-3	14	TGTGCCAGCAGCTCCTCCCAACTCGGGGATACGCAGTATTTT	CASSSSQLGDTQYF
TRBV18	few	.	TRBJ1-2	14	TGTGCCAGCTCACCACCCCGGACAGACTATGGCTACACCTTC	CASSPPRTDYGYTF
TRBV6-2/TRBV6-3	few	.	TRBJ1-1	14	TGTGCCAGCAGTTACGGACAACCGAACACTGAAGCTTTCTTT	CASSYGQPNTEAFF
TRBV14	many	TRBD1	TRBJ2-7	14	TGTGCCAGCAGCCCCCGACAGGGCCCTTACGAGCAGTACTTC	CASSPRQGPYEQYF
TRBV6-6	many	.	TRBJ1-4	14	TGTGCCAGCAGTTTTCAGGGTGATGGTGAAAAACTGTTTTTT	CASSFQGDGEKLFF
TRBV28	many	TRBD2	TRBJ2-1	17	TGTGCCAGCAGTTTATTGGGGGACTATCCTACGGGCAATGAGCAGTTCTTC	CASSLLGDYPTGNEQFF